A selection of T cell receptor beta chains follows, all from one sample in a study of patients and donors after allogeneic stem cell transplantation. TCRdb passed the RT-PCR reads through MiXCR, listing each CDR3 protein once. Of roughly 940,000 distinct CDR3 sequences in the sample, under 20% were seen once. The sample taken for sequencing was blood, either unsorted or a sorted T cell fraction (not recorded which). The receptors were gathered from a human donor who was either an allogeneic HSCT recipient or a stem cell or donor lymphocyte infusion donor (not recorded which). It is not recorded whose cells these are; they may come from a transplant donor. The CDR3 runs from the conserved cysteine through the conserved F or W. A D gene is named only where the DNA matches it firmly. Size tells how often a clone was seen (once, few, many) or the class of an expanded clone, and some rows leave it out.

clone size	V gene	D gene	J gene	CDR3 DNA	CDR3 protein
many	TRBV5-5	TRBD2	TRBJ2-1	TGTGCCAGCAGCTCTACCCTAGCGGGATATTACACTGAGCAGTTCTTC	CASSSTLAGYYTEQFF
few	TRBV20-1	TRBD1	TRBJ2-7	TGCAGTGCTAGGAGCGAGTACAGGGGGTCCGAGCAGTACTTC	CSARSEYRGSEQYF
few	TRBV3-1	TRBD1	TRBJ1-1	TGTGCCAGCAGCCCTAGACAGGGTGTGGCAGCTTTCTTT	CASSPRQGVAAFF
many	TRBV29-1	NA	TRBJ2-1	TGCAGCGGCCTCGAGCAGTTCTTC	CSGLEQFF
NA	TRBV10-3	NA	TRBJ1-5	TGTGCCATCAGTGAAGGGCAGGGCGGCAATCAGCCCCAGCATTTT	CAISEGQGGNQPQHF
NA	TRBV2	NA	TRBJ1-2	TGTGCCAGCAGTGAAGGACAGACCTTCTATGGCTACACCTTC	CASSEGQTFYGYTF
NA	TRBV2	NA	TRBJ1-1	TGTGCCAGCATCCCGGGACGAATCATGAACACTGAAGCTTTCTTT	CASIPGRIMNTEAFF
many	TRBV24-1	NA	TRBJ2-1	TGTGCCACCAGTGATCTCCCTCTAAAGGGAGGCAATGAGCAGTTCTTC	CATSDLPLKGGNEQFF
NA	TRBV25-1	NA	TRBJ2-1	TGTGCCAGCACCTCCATTCAGCCGAAGACAGGAGAGAATGAGCAGTTCTTC	CASTSIQPKTGENEQFF
few	TRBV3-1	TRBD2	TRBJ2-5	TGTGCCAGCAGCCAATTTCAGCGGGAGGGCCAAGAGACCCAGTACTTC	CASSQFQREGQETQYF
many	TRBV12-3/TRBV12-4	TRBD1	TRBJ1-1	TGTGCCAGCAGTCTCCGGGACAGGAGTTGGAACACTGAAGCTTTCTTT	CASSLRDRSWNTEAFF
NA	TRBV7-6	NA	TRBJ2-7	TGTGCCAGCAGCTTACGGCCGGCCTCCTACGAGCAGTACTTC	CASSLRPASYEQYF
few	TRBV28	TRBD2	TRBJ2-7	TGTGCCAGCAGTTTCCATAGCGGGAGGTTCCAATCCGAGCAGTACTTC	CASSFHSGRFQSEQYF
few	TRBV27	TRBD2	TRBJ2-2	TGTGCCAGCAGTTTATACTTAGCGGGAGGGACCGGGGAGCTGTTTTTT	CASSLYLAGGTGELFF
NA	TRBV4-2	NA	TRBJ2-1	TGTGCCAGCAGCCGACTAGAAGCTGAGGATGAGCAGTTCTTC	CASSRLEAEDEQFF
few	TRBV12-3/TRBV12-4	TRBD2	TRBJ2-7	TGTGCCAGCAGTGGGGGGGGACTAGCGGTCTACGAGCAGTACTTC	CASSGGGLAVYEQYF
NA	TRBV7-8	NA	TRBJ1-6	TGTGCCAGCACCAAGGAGGGGCTCAACGGGAATTCACCCCTCCACTTT	CASTKEGLNGNSPLHF
NA	TRBV6-2/TRBV6-3	TRBD2	TRBJ2-1	TGTGCCAGCGTCCCTAGCGGGGGTCCTCGGCAGTTCTTC	CASVPSGGPRQFF
NA	TRBV3-1	TRBD1	TRBJ2-1	TGTGCCAGCAGCCAAGCCATTGTACAGGGGCCAAATGAGCAGTTCTTC	CASSQAIVQGPNEQFF
NA	TRBV9	TRBD2	TRBJ2-7	TGTGCCAGCAGCGCCTCGGGGGGCTACGAGCAGTACTTC	CASSASGGYEQYF
NA	TRBV7-9	TRBD2	TRBJ2-3	TGTGCCAGCAGCTTAGTTCTTAGCGGGAGGCCCGGTACGCAGTATTTT	CASSLVLSGRPGTQYF
few	TRBV27	TRBD2	TRBJ2-3	TGTGCCAGCAGTTTTAGCGGGGCGACAGATACGCAGTATTTT	CASSFSGATDTQYF